This T cell receptor (beta chain) stems from a study of tumor-infiltrating lymphocytes in oesophageal squamous cell carcinoma (dated by TCRdb to the mid-2010s). Library preparation used PCR. Sequenced using an Illumina HiSeq 2000. TCRdb applied fastp at Q25 and MiXCR to the public reads, then kept only in-frame beta chains. Under each unique CDR3 protein, matching rows form one entry showing the most common genes and DNA. Within this sample are about 17,000 distinct CDR3 sequences, with 45% to 50% of them counted one time only. The biggest ten clones account for 35% to 45% of the sample. As to this clonotype: Its target antigen remains unknown. No clone much larger than this one lies a single base away; base qualities are absent.

The CDR3 has 12 amino acids, counting the end cysteine and phenylalanine. Here the CDR3 DNA is all that survives: 36 bases in frame from base 1. Between the V and J ends, shortened by 3 bases and 3 bases respectively, the junction contains 5 bases. Sequenced: normal esophageal tissue next to the tumor. Rearrangement joined TRBV12-3 or TRBV12-4 to TRBJ2-5; the D gene remains uncertain. The TCR sequence derives from a female donor with esophageal squamous cell carcinoma. The CDR3 has the sequence CASSFDEETQYF. The DNA sequence reads TGTGCCAGCAGTTTTGACGAAGAGACCCAGTACTTC.